This T cell receptor (beta chain) originates from a study of cytomegalovirus exposure and HLA in healthy donors. Study in general: There were several hundred genotyped donors. Of these, roughly 84% fell in the genetic ancestry cluster associated with self-reported Caucasian donors.

The PCR was carried out with 60 Vbeta primers and 13 Jbeta primers. Assay used: immunoSEQ multiplex PCR; TCRdb lists only in-frame clones, some missing. The profile shows about 140,000 clones, 79% of them singletons. Germline V gene data show CDR1 as GTSNPN and CDR2 as SVGIG (reference sequence). The germline V and J ends were trimmed by 4 bases and 5 bases, with 8 bases remaining between them. This CDR3 spans 11 amino acids. The V and J genes are TRBV30 and TRBJ2-5; D is possibly TRBD2 (5 bases). Sequenced sample: PBMCs. The receptor was isolated from a female donor in good health and CMV-seronegative. The CDR3 bases are TGTGCCTGGACAGGACTGGAGACCCAGTACTTC. Protein: CAWTGLETQYF.